A single sample is the source of the 21 T cell receptor beta chains below, sequenced in a study of vaccination and CD4 T cells after COVID-19. The Oncomine TCR Beta short-read assay sequenced DNA from cultured CD4+ T cells. TCRdb re-called the PCR reads with MiXCR, one entry per CDR3 protein. The sample has some 17,000 distinct CDR3 sequences; less than 60% are singletons. Documented treatment: 10-day PBMC culture with coronavirus spike peptide pools or control peptides (ViraFEST assay). No antigens are known for them. The starting material was CD4+ T cells from blood, cultured in vitro, obtained before SARS-CoV-2 vaccination. Receptors were obtained from a human donor who had recovered from COVID-19.

V gene TRBV20-1 combines with J gene TRBJ2-5; D is ambiguous. CDR3 length: 15 amino acids. CDR1 and CDR2 (germline): DFQATT, SNEGSKA (reference sequence). The ends were cut back, 6 bases at V and 0 bases at J, with 17 bases in the middle. The CDR3 is CSARRPGRNQETQYF. The CDR3 nucleotides are TGCAGTGCCAGGCGTCCCGGACGGAACCAAGAGACCCAGTACTTC.

The V call is TRBV6-2 or TRBV6-3, the J call TRBJ1-1, with 7 positions matching TRBD1. CDR3 length: 13 residues. J was trimmed by 3 bases and V by 7 bases; bases with no gene match: 5. Germline CDR1 MNHEY, CDR2 SVGEGT. In nucleotides, the CDR3 is TGTGCCAGCATGAGAGACAGGGACACTGAAGCTTTCTTT. Its translation: CASMRDRDTEAFF.

The chain combines TRBV27 with TRBJ1-6; no clear D gene. Per the germline V gene, CDR1 is MNHEY and CDR2 is SMNVEV (reference sequence). V shed 6 bases and J shed 9 bases, with 15 bases lying between them. The CDR3 is 14 amino acids. CDR3 nucleotide sequence: TGTGCCAGCAGCGTCTCTTTCGGCGGTTCACCCCTCCACTTT. The encoded protein is CASSVSFGGSPLHF.

CDR3 sequence (DNA): TGCAGTGCCTATTTAGCGGGTCTCACAGATACGCAGTATTTT. It specifies CSAYLAGLTDTQYF. The chain recombines TRBV20-1 with TRBJ2-3; TRBD2 matches 7 bases. V lost 6 bases, J lost 2 bases, and 8 bases stayed unmatched. The germline V gene has CDR1 DFQATT and CDR2 SNEGSKA (reference sequence). The CDR3 totals 14 residues.

This clonotype was seen only a few times. The gene calls are TRBV12-3 or TRBV12-4 and TRBJ2-7; 13 bases agree with TRBD2. The CDR3 extends over 16 amino acids. The V gene end was trimmed by 4 bases and the J gene end by 0 bases; junction bases not matched to a gene: 3. CDR3 coding DNA: TGTGCCAGCAGTTCGGGACTAGCGGGGAGCTCCTACGAGCAGTACTTC. Encoded protein: CASSSGLAGSSYEQYF.

This clonotype turned up a few times. V gene TRBV7-3 combines with J gene TRBJ1-1; 8 bases align to TRBD1. Unmatched junction bases numbered 12, after V lost 1 base and J lost 5 bases. Germline-derived CDR1 and CDR2 are SGHTA and FQGTGA. This CDR3 is built from 17 residues. This chain's CDR3 is CASSLIRRGLELTEAFF. The CDR3 DNA sequence: TGTGCCAGCAGCTTAATTCGCAGGGGGCTTGAGTTAACTGAAGCTTTCTTT.

This clonotype was seen only a few times. J is TRBJ1-5 and V is TRBV19, with D possibly being TRBD1 (6 bases). Germline loops: CDR1 LNHDA, CDR2 SQIVND (reference sequence). Trimming shortened V by 3 bases and J by 6 bases, and 18 bases separated the two germline ends. The CDR3 contains 16 residues. The CDR3: CASSIANSRGSQPQHF. DNA of the CDR3: TGTGCCAGTAGTATTGCGAACAGCAGGGGCTCTCAGCCCCAGCATTTT.

This clonotype was observed a handful of times. The chain couples TRBV7-9 to TRBJ1-1; TRBD1 matches 7 bases. The length of the CDR3 is 13 residues. V trimming: 6 bases; J trimming: 7 bases; junction bases outside the gene matches: 8. CDR1 is SEHNR, CDR2 FQNEAQ, per germline (reference sequence). CDR3 residues: CASRALRDSEAFF. DNA for the CDR3: TGTGCCAGCAGAGCACTAAGGGACAGTGAAGCTTTCTTT.

This clonotype came up a few times. The chain is built from TRBV7-2 and TRBJ1-2; D may be TRBD1 (6 bases). Germline loops: CDR1 SGHTA, CDR2 FQGNSA. Trimming removed 6 bases from V and 4 bases from J, with 15 bases in between. The length of the CDR3 is 14 residues. CDR3 nucleotides: TGTGCCAGCAGGCCTGGACAGCTCCTCTATGGCTACACCTTC. Protein: CASRPGQLLYGYTF. Supplemented by reference TRBV7-2 and TRBJ1-2, the full variable domain reads GAGVSQSPSNKVTEKGKDVELRCDPISGHTALYWYRQSLGQGLEFLIYFQGNSAPDKSGLPSDRFSAERTGGSVSTLTIQRTQQEDSAVYLCASRPGQLLYGYTFGSGTRLTVV.

This clonotype came up a few times. V is TRBV7-2 and J is TRBJ2-1; D not resolved. Trimming left V 5 bases short and J 10 bases short, with 6 bases between. CDR3 length: 10 residues. The germline CDR1 and CDR2 sequences are SGHTA and FQGNSA. Here the CDR3 DNA reads TGTGCCAGCAGCCATGGAGAGCAGTTCTTC. Translated: CASSHGEQFF.

The V and J genes are TRBV21-1 and TRBJ1-6; no DNA check was done on the table's D call, TRBD1. TRBV21-1 is recorded as a pseudogene. This CDR3 region has 17 residues. Here the CDR3 reads CASSSVVRDTIPSPLHF. The CDR3 DNA reads as TGTGCCAGCAGCAGCGTAGTCCGGGACACGATACCTTCACCCCTCCACTTT.

The rearrangement links TRBV6-5 to TRBJ1-5; 9 nucleotides agree with TRBD1. V trimming: 3 bases; J trimming: 2 bases; junction bases outside the gene matches: 8. CDR1 is MNHEY, CDR2 SVGAGI, per germline. The CDR3 covers 17 residues. The CDR3 region is CASSYTTGGAGNQPQHF. In nucleotides, the CDR3 is TGTGCCAGCAGTTATACTACAGGGGGCGCCGGCAATCAGCCCCAGCATTTT.

The chain employs TRBV6-2 or TRBV6-3 and TRBJ1-5, with D tentatively TRBD1 (5 bases). V was cut by 2 bases and J by 0 bases, with 8 bases left in between. This CDR3 spans 15 amino acids. Germline V gives CDR1 MNHEY, CDR2 SVGEGT. This chain's CDR3 is CASSYRTFSNQPQHF. The CDR3 nucleotides are TGTGCCAGCAGTTACAGGACATTTAGCAATCAGCCCCAGCATTTT.

The chain uses TRBV25-1 and TRBJ1-2, with 9 nucleotides matching TRBD1. This CDR3 spans 15 amino acids. V lost 4 bases, J lost 7 bases, and 10 bases stayed unmatched. CDR1 is MGHDK and CDR2 is SYGVNS in the germline V gene. The CDR3 region is CASSVTGGALAGYTF. In nucleotides, the CDR3 is TGTGCCAGCAGTGTTACAGGGGGCGCGTTAGCTGGCTACACCTTC.

The chain recombines TRBV27 with TRBJ2-2; TRBD1 matches 7 bases. Germline-derived CDR1 and CDR2 are MNHEY and SMNVEV (reference sequence). Trimming at V came to 4 bases and at J to 3 bases, leaving 5 bases not matched to a gene. The CDR3 is 15 residues long. CDR3 nucleotides: TGTGCCAGCAGTTCCCGGACAGGTCACACCGGGGAGCTGTTTTTT. Its translation: CASSSRTGHTGELFF.

This chain joins TRBV20-1 and TRBJ2-5; D gene unclear. There are 10 residues in the CDR3. Trimming stripped 5 bases from V and 5 bases from J, with 6 bases between. CDR1 and CDR2 (germline): DFQATT, SNEGSKA (reference sequence). CDR3 nucleotides: TGCAGTGCTCACCGGGAGACCCAGTACTTC. Encoded protein: CSAHRETQYF.

In this sample, this clonotype turned up once. This chain joins TRBV20-1 and TRBJ2-3; 11 bases map to TRBD2. V lost 6 bases, J lost 2 bases, and 13 bases stayed unmatched. CDR3 length equals 17 residues. Germline-derived CDR1 and CDR2 are DFQATT and SNEGSKA (reference sequence). The CDR3 sequence: CSAELAGGLLLTDTQYF. For the CDR3, the DNA is TGCAGTGCCGAGCTAGCGGGGGGCCTCCTACTCACAGATACGCAGTATTTT.

This clonotype was picked up a small number of times. The V call is TRBV20-1, the J call TRBJ2-4; D gene unclear. This CDR3 region has 14 residues. The germline CDR1 and CDR2 sequences are DFQATT and SNEGSKA (reference sequence). Trimming removed 1 base from V and 1 base from J, with 8 bases in between. The CDR3 region is CSARASAAKNIQYF. For the CDR3, the DNA is TGCAGTGCTAGAGCCAGTGCGGCCAAAAACATTCAGTACTTC.

The V call is TRBV20-1, the J call TRBJ2-5, with 13 bases matching TRBD2. The germline V gene encodes CDR1 DFQATT and CDR2 SNEGSKA (reference sequence). The CDR3 has 17 residues. V lost 3 bases, J lost 2 bases, and 9 bases stayed unmatched. CDR3 DNA: TGCAGTGCTAGGGCGGGACTAGCGGGGAACCCTCAAGAGACCCAGTACTTC. Amino acid sequence: CSARAGLAGNPQETQYF.

The chain carries TRBV27 and TRBJ1-6, with no clear D. Germline CDR1 is MNHEY and CDR2 is SMNVEV (reference sequence). The CDR3 has 15 residues. V dropped 2 bases and J dropped 7 bases, with 12 bases sitting between them. CDR3 in DNA: TGTGCCAGCAGTTTAGTCGGCATAAAGAATTCACCCCTCCACTTT. Encoded protein: CASSLVGIKNSPLHF.

The V call is TRBV12-3 or TRBV12-4, the J call TRBJ2-7; TRBD1 agrees at 8 bases. V trimming: 5 bases; J trimming: 6 bases; junction bases outside the gene matches: 9. The CDR3 consists of 14 residues. CDR3 protein: CASSPGGVVREQYF. DNA of the CDR3: TGTGCCAGCAGTCCAGGGGGCGTTGTGCGCGAGCAGTACTTC.